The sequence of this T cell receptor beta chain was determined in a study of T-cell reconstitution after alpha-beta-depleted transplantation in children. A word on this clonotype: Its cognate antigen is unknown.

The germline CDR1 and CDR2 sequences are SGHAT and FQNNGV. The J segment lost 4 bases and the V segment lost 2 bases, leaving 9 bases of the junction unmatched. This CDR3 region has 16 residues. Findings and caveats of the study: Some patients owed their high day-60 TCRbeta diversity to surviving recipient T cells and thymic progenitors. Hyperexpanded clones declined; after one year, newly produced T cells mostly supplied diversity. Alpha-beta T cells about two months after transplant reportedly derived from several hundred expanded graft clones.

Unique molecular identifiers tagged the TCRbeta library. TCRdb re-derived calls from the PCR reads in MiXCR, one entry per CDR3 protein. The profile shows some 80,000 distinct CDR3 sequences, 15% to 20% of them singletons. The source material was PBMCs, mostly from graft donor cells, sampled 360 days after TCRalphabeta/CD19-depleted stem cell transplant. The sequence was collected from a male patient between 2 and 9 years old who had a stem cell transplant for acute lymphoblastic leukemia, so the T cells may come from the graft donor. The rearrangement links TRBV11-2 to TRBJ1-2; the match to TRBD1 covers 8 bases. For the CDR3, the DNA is TGTGCCAGCAGCTTATCCCCGGGACAGGTCCTCTATGGCTACACCTTC. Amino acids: CASSLSPGQVLYGYTF.